The 10 T cell receptor beta chains reported below all come from one sample, sequenced in a study of blood T cell repertoires in COVID-19. Sequencing used immunoSEQ multiplex PCR; TCRdb keeps in-frame clones, though not all of them. The sample lists roughly 67,000 clones, approximately 93% occurring once. Sequenced input: peripheral blood. The source is a man in his 70s with active COVID-19.

The chain joins TRBV7-2 to TRBJ1-2; D is perhaps TRBD1 (5 bases). V was clipped by 5 bases and J by 8 bases, with 18 bases between them. Germline CDR1 reads SGHTA; CDR2 reads FQGNSA. The CDR3 loop spans 14 amino acids. CDR3 loop: CASSPIGVRGGYTF. In DNA form, the CDR3 reads TGTGCCAGCAGCCCCATAGGGGTAAGGGGCGGCTACACCTTC.

The chain carries TRBV12-5 and TRBJ1-2; D gene unclear. The germline V and J ends were trimmed by 0 bases and 4 bases, with 15 bases remaining between them. Germline CDR1 and CDR2: LGHNT and FRNRAP. This CDR3 comprises 16 residues. CDR3 in amino acids: CASGLVRQEDPYGYTF. Written as DNA, the CDR3 is TGTGCTAGTGGTTTGGTACGCCAGGAGGATCCCTATGGCTACACCTTC.

The rearrangement joins TRBV6-5 to TRBJ2-3; unclear D gene. The V gene's germline CDR1 is MNHEY and CDR2 SVGAGI. V was shortened by 7 bases and J by 2 bases, with 10 bases between the two germline ends. This CDR3 region has 13 residues. The CDR3 sequence is CASTRTVTDTQYF. The DNA of the CDR3 is TGTGCCAGCACCCGCACAGTCACAGATACGCAGTATTTT.

This clone was observed a handful of times. The chain couples TRBV5-6 to TRBJ2-7; no definite D call. The V and J ends lost 4 bases and 6 bases respectively, with 8 bases between them. The CDR3 has 11 amino acids. CDR1 is SGHDT and CDR2 is YYEEEE in the germline V gene. CDR3 sequence: CASSRVSEQYF. In nucleotides, the CDR3 is TGTGCCAGCAGCCGCGTGAGCGAGCAGTACTTC.

The rearrangement links TRBV11-3 to TRBJ2-5; 8 bases align to TRBD2. Germline assignment: CDR1 SGHNT and CDR2 YENEEA. The CDR3 contains 16 residues. V was clipped by 2 bases and J by 1 base; unmatched bases: 6. CDR3 amino acids: CASSLPRGGFQETQYF. Here the CDR3 DNA reads TGTGCCAGCAGCTTACCCCGGGGGGGGTTCCAAGAGACCCAGTACTTC.

The J gene is TRBJ2-1, the V gene TRBV11-2; D is perhaps TRBD2 (6 bases). Germline loops: CDR1 SGHAT, CDR2 FQNNGV. The CDR3 sequence is 15 residues long. Trimming removed 5 bases at V and 4 bases at J, with 15 bases between. CDR3 region: CASSLGRAGYNEQFF. In DNA, the CDR3 is TGTGCCAGCAGCCTCGGCAGGGCGGGGTACAATGAGCAGTTCTTC.

V and J are TRBV20-1 and TRBJ2-5, with a possible D match to TRBD2 (5 bases). The CDR3 totals 11 residues. Germline V gene lookup returns CDR1 DFQATT and CDR2 SNEGSKA (reference sequence). The V end was cut by 3 bases, the J end by 5 bases, with 7 bases between. CDR3 sequence (DNA): TGCAGTGCTAGGACGGGGGAGACCCAGTACTTC. Translated: CSARTGETQYF.

This rearrangement joins TRBV6-5 to TRBJ2-2; TRBD1 matches at 7 bases. Losses at the gene ends were 4 bases for V and 4 bases for J; bases not matched to a gene: 6. In germline, CDR1 is MNHEY, CDR2 SVGAGI. This CDR3 has 15 amino acids. DNA for the CDR3: TGTGCCAGCAGTTCAACATGGGACAGCACCGGGGAGCTGTTTTTT. Translating it yields CASSSTWDSTGELFF.

The V and J genes are TRBV19 and TRBJ1-3, with D maybe TRBD1 (5 bases). Germline-derived CDR1 and CDR2 are LNHDA and SQIVND (reference sequence). The V end lost 5 bases, the J end lost 2 bases, and 7 bases lay between the germline ends. The CDR3 contains 13 residues. The CDR3, as DNA: TGTGCCAGTAGTGCGGACACTGGAAACACCATATATTTT. Translating gives CASSADTGNTIYF.

V gene TRBV15 combines with J gene TRBJ1-5; 11 positions match TRBD1. Per the germline V gene, CDR1 is LNHNV and CDR2 is YYDKDF (reference sequence). The V segment lost 3 bases and the J segment 6 bases; nucleotides outside the gene matches: 4. The CDR3 contains 15 residues. CDR3 bases: TGTGCCACCAGCAGTAGGACAGGGGGCTTTCAGCCCCAGCATTTT. This sequence encodes CATSSRTGGFQPQHF.